This TCR beta chain was identified in a study of preoperative IRX-2 immunotherapy in early breast cancer. Clones were read by immunoSEQ multiplex PCR, and TCRdb kept only the in-frame ones, dropping some. The repertoire includes 35,000 to 40,000 clones, 75% to 85% of them detected once, and 1.5% sits in the top ten. Treatment meaning: preoperative locoregional IRX-2 cytokine immunotherapy. Here the sequenced sample was lymph node tissue, taken after IRX-2 immunotherapy. The receptor comes from a human donor with breast cancer.

The CDR3 here is CASSRSTSGGAKGNEQFF. CDR3 DNA sequence: TGTGCCAGCAGCCGATCGACTAGCGGGGGGGCCAAGGGCAATGAGCAGTTCTTC. The chain uses TRBV11-3 and TRBJ2-1; 14 bases agree with TRBD2. The V gene end was trimmed by 5 bases and the J gene end by 6 bases; junction bases not matched to a gene: 12. Germline CDR1 SGHNT, CDR2 YENEEA. The CDR3 runs to 18 residues.